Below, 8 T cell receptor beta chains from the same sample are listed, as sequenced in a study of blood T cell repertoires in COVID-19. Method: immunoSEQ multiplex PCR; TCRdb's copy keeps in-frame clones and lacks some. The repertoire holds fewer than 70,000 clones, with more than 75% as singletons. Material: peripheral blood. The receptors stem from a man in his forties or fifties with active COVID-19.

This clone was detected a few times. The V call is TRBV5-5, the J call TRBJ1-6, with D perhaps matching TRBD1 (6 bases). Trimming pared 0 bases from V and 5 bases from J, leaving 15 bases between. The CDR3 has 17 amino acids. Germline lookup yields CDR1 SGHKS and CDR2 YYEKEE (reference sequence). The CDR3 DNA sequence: TGTGCCAGCAGCTTGGGTGGACAGAGACGCCATAATTCACCCCTCCACTTT. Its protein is CASSLGGQRRHNSPLHF.

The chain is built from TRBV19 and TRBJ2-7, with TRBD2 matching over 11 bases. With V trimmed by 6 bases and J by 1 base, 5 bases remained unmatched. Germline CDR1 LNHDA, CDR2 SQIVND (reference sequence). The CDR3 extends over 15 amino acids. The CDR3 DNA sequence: TGTGCCAGTAGCCCGCTAGCGGGGGGATCCTACGAGCAGTACTTC. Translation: CASSPLAGGSYEQYF.

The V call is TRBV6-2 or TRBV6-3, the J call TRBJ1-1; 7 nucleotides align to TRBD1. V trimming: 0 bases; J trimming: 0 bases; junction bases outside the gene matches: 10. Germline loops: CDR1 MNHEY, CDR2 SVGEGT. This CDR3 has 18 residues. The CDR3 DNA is TGTGCCAGCAGTTACTCCCCTGGCCTGACAGGGTTGAACACTGAAGCTTTCTTT. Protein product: CASSYSPGLTGLNTEAFF.

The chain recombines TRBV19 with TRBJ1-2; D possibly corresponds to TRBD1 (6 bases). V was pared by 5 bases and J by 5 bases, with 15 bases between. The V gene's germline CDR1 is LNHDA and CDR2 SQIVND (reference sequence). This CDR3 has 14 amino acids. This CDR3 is CASSVSTGHYGYTF. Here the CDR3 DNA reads TGTGCCAGTAGTGTGTCGACAGGTCATTATGGCTACACCTTC.

This CDR3 reads CASSQIGTGVGVGNYGYTF. CDR3 coding DNA: TGCGCCAGCAGCCAAATTGGGACAGGGGTAGGAGTAGGTAACTATGGCTACACCTTC. This sequence joins TRBV4-3 and TRBJ1-2, with 10 bases fitting TRBD1. V shed 2 bases, J shed 1 base, and the junction held 13 bases outside the gene matches. The CDR3 extends over 19 amino acids. Germline V lookup: CDR1 LGHNA, CDR2 YSLEER.

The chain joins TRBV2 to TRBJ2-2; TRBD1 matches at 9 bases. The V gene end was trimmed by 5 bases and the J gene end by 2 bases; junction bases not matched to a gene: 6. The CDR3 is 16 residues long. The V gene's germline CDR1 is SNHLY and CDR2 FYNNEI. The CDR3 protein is CASSYTGGTNTGELFF. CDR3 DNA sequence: TGTGCCAGCAGTTACACAGGGGGCACCAACACCGGGGAGCTGTTTTTT.

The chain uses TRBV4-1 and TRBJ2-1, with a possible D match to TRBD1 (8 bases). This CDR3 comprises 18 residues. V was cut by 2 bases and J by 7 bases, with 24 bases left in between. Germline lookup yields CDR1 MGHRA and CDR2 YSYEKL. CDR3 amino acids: CASSQRTGFAAGANEQFF. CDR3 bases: TGCGCCAGCAGCCAACGGACAGGGTTCGCGGCGGGAGCTAATGAGCAGTTCTTC.

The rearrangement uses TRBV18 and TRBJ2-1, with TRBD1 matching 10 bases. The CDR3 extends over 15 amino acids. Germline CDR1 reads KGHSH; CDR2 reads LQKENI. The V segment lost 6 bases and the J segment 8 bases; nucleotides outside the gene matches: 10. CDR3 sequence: CASSPWDRGSDEQFF. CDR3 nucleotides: TGTGCCAGCTCCCCCTGGGACAGGGGTTCCGATGAGCAGTTCTTC. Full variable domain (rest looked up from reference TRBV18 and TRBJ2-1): NAGVMQNPRHLVRRRGQEARLRCSPMKGHSHVYWYRQLPEEGLKFMVYLQKENIIDESGMPKERFSAEFPKEGPSILRIQQVVRGDSAAYFCASSPWDRGSDEQFFGPGTRLTVL.